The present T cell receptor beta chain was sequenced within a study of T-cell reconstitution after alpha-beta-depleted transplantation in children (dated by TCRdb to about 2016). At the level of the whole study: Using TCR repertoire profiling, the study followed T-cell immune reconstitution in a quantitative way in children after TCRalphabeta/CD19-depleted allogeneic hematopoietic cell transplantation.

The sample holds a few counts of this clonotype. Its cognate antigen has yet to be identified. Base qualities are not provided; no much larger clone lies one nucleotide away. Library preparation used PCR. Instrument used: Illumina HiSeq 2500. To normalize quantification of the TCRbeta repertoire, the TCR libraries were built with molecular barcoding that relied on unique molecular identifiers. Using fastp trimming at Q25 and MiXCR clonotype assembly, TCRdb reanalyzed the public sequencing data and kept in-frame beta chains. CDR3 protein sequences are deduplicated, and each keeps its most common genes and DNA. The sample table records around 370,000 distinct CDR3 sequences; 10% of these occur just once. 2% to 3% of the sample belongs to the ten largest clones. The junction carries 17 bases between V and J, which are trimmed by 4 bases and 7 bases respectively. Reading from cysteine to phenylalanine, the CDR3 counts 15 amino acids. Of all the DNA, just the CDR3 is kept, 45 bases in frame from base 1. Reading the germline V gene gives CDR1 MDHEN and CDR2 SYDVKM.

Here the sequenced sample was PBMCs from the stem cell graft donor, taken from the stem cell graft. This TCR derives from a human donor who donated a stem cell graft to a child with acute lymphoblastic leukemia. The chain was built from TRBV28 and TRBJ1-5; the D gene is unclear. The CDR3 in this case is CASSSDPRSGQPQHF. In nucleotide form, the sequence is TGTGCCAGCAGTTCCGACCCCCGATCCGGCCAGCCCCAGCATTTT.